The following is a T cell receptor beta chain sequence with its context. Its matching antigen is unknown. This sample is drawn from a study of cytomegalovirus exposure and HLA in healthy donors. Study at large: Drawn from HLA-typed donors, some 80 million unique TCRs were held in an early data release. Across 350 to 400 genotyped donors, more than 75% landed in the Caucasian-associated ancestry cluster. Study results and caveats: TCR beta chain V- and J-gene trimming was linked, in a later analysis, to a missense variant in DCLRE1C. Later work found most CMV-associated TCR beta chains apparently HLA-restricted.

This CDR3 contains 14 residues. Trimming removed 7 bases from V and 0 bases from J; junction bases left unmatched: 4. Germline values: CDR1 MNHNS, CDR2 SASEGT. It was with 60 Vbeta and 13 Jbeta primers that the PCR ran. Measured with immunoSEQ multiplex PCR; TCRdb has only the in-frame clones, and not every one. The data hold 150,000 or so clones, with roughly 10% observed a single time. This clonotype was obtained from a man aged 50 to 60 in good health and CMV-seronegative. Source material: PBMCs. The rearrangement joins TRBV6-1 to TRBJ2-3; TRBD1 matches 7 bases. In DNA form, the CDR3 reads TGTGCCAGCACACTACAGGGGAGCACAGATACGCAGTATTTT. Encoded protein: CASTLQGSTDTQYF.